Detailed here is one T cell receptor (beta chain). Its antigen is unidentified. This specimen comes from a study of T cells in localized non-small cell lung cancer. Study-wide points: Heterogeneity remains possible because sequencing was limited to only one tumor region.

This CDR3 is built from 17 residues. The J segment lost 2 bases and the V segment lost 5 bases, leaving 12 bases of the junction unmatched. The V gene's germline CDR1 is SGHTS and CDR2 YDEGEE. Generated by immunoSEQ multiplex PCR, the TCRdb table keeps only in-frame clones and is missing some. The sample gives about 39,000 clones, roughly 80% of which show up once; approximately 35% is in the top ten. The clonotype originates from a woman aged 35 to 69 with stage II squamous cell lung carcinoma. This sample comprised PBMCs, obtained before any cancer treatment. The chain uses TRBV5-8 and TRBJ2-1; 8 bases match TRBD2. The CDR3 bases are TGTGCCAGCAGTGCGATCCTACTAGCGGCTGCCTACAATGAGCAGTTCTTC. Protein sequence: CASSAILLAAAYNEQFF. The variable domain in full, completed from reference TRBV5-8 and TRBJ2-1, reads EAGVTQSPTHLIKTRGQQATLRCSPISGHTSVYWYQQALGLGLQFLLWYDEGEERNRGNFPPRFSGRQFPNYSSELNVNALELEDSALYLCASSAILLAAAYNEQFFGPGTRLTVL.